A single sample is the source of the 14 T cell receptor beta chains below, sequenced in a study of Ad26.COV2.S vaccination and SARS-CoV-2 variants. Only in-frame clones appear in the TCRdb table, and some are missing; sequencing was by immunoSEQ multiplex PCR. The sample holds 350,000 to 450,000 clones; approximately 83% are singletons and the top ten take almost 7.5%. The treatment was: roughly 19 received Ad26.COV2.S at low or high dose, single or two shots; about 5 received placebo; per-sample allocation not given. Sampling was done on day 63 after the first vaccine or placebo injection. Specimen: peripheral blood, collected in a trial of Ad26.COV2.S vaccine versus placebo. The receptors come from a person aged 18-65 years who received the Ad26.COV2.S COVID-19 vaccine or a placebo.

The genes are TRBV4-1 and TRBJ1-2, with a weak D call TRBD1 (5 bases). V dropped 4 bases and J dropped 4 bases, with 19 bases sitting between them. Germline-derived CDR1 and CDR2 are MGHRA and YSYEKL. The CDR3 runs 16 residues. CDR3 in DNA: TGCGCCAGCAGCCGCAAAGACGTACCTCAGGGCTATGGCTACACCTTC. Its protein is CASSRKDVPQGYGYTF.

CDR3 sequence reads: CASSSMRYREMYEQYF. CDR3 DNA: TGTGCCAGCAGTTCGATGCGATACAGGGAGATGTACGAGCAGTACTTC. The gene calls are TRBV6-5 and TRBJ2-7, with D perhaps TRBD1 (6 bases). The CDR3 loop spans 16 amino acids. Germline-derived CDR1 and CDR2 are MNHEY and SVGAGI. Trimming took 4 bases from V and 4 from J, leaving 20 bases between them.

V gene TRBV19 combines with J gene TRBJ2-1; tentatively, D is TRBD1 (5 bases). V dropped 4 bases and J dropped 0 bases, with 10 bases sitting between them. The CDR3 totals 15 residues. CDR1 and CDR2 from the germline V gene are LNHDA and SQIVND (reference sequence). The CDR3 here is CASSKSRVSYNEQFF. The CDR3, as DNA: TGTGCCAGTAGTAAGAGCAGGGTCTCCTACAATGAGCAGTTCTTC.

The V gene is TRBV28, the J gene TRBJ1-2; 7 bases match TRBD1. Germline CDR1 and CDR2: MDHEN and SYDVKM. The ends lost 7 bases at V and 5 bases at J; junction bases unmatched: 10. This CDR3 comprises 14 residues. CDR3 protein: CASTPNGQVYGYTF. CDR3 nucleotide sequence: TGTGCCAGCACTCCGAACGGACAGGTTTATGGCTACACCTTC.

The chain is built from TRBV19 and TRBJ1-5, with no clear D. V was cut by 7 bases and J by 5 bases, with 12 bases left in between. CDR3 size: 13 residues. CDR1 LNHDA and CDR2 SQIVND come from the germline V gene (reference sequence). Written as DNA, the CDR3 is TGTGCCAGTAACTCCTGGAGCTATCAGCCCCAGCATTTT. This encodes CASNSWSYQPQHF.

This clone was observed a single time. This chain connects TRBV6-4 to TRBJ1-2; D is perhaps TRBD1 (5 bases). The V end lost 6 bases, the J end lost 4 bases, and 12 bases lay between the germline ends. The CDR3 extends over 13 amino acids. Germline loops: CDR1 MRHNA, CDR2 SNTAGT. In DNA form, the CDR3 reads TGTGCCAGCAGCCGGGACCATGGCTATGGCTACACCTTC. Amino acids: CASSRDHGYGYTF.

The chain couples TRBV5-1 to TRBJ2-3, with D hard to call. This CDR3 is 14 amino acids long. With 1 base removed from V and 2 bases from J, the gap between germline ends came to 8 bases. Germline loops: CDR1 SGHRS, CDR2 YFSETQ. In DNA form, the CDR3 reads TGCGCCAGCAGCTTGTTGTCCGACACAGATACGCAGTATTTT. It specifies CASSLLSDTDTQYF.

As regards this clone: The same CDR3 arises from other DNA sequences in this sample as well. The chain uses TRBV5-1 and TRBJ2-3, with D perhaps TRBD1 (5 bases). The V gene lost 5 bases and the J gene lost 1 base, with 8 bases spanning the gap. CDR1 is SGHRS, CDR2 YFSETQ, per germline. The CDR3 totals 13 residues. The CDR3 sequence: CASSVGRTDTQYF. The CDR3 bases are TGCGCCAGCAGTGTGGGGCGCACAGATACGCAGTATTTT. Looking up the rest from reference TRBV5-1 and TRBJ2-3 gives the full variable domain: KAGVTQTPRYLIKTRGQQVTLSCSPISGHRSVSWYQQTPGQGLQFLFEYFSETQRNKGNFPGRFSGRQFSNSRSEMNVSTLELGDSALYLCASSVGRTDTQYFGPGTRLTVL.

This rearrangement joins TRBV5-1 to TRBJ2-1; 10 nucleotides align to TRBD2. The CDR3 covers 16 residues. Germline trimming cut 3 bases from V and 9 bases from J; bases unmatched to any gene: 12. Germline lookup yields CDR1 SGHRS and CDR2 YFSETQ. CDR3 residues: CASSSGLAVRGGEQFF. The DNA for the CDR3 is TGCGCCAGCAGCTCCGGACTAGCGGTCAGGGGGGGTGAGCAGTTCTTC. Full variable domain (remainder filled in from reference TRBV5-1 and TRBJ2-1): KAGVTQTPRYLIKTRGQQVTLSCSPISGHRSVSWYQQTPGQGLQFLFEYFSETQRNKGNFPGRFSGRQFSNSRSEMNVSTLELGDSALYLCASSSGLAVRGGEQFFGPGTRLTVL.

This chain links TRBV10-3 with TRBJ1-1; a weak D match, TRBD1 (5 bases). CDR3 length: 13 amino acids. The germline V gene has CDR1 ENHRY and CDR2 SYGVKD. Trimming took off 4 bases at V and 1 base at J, with 7 bases between the two ends. The CDR3 loop reads CAISGTTNTEAFF. For the CDR3, the DNA is TGTGCCATCAGTGGGACAACGAACACTGAAGCTTTCTTT.

A note on this clone: The same CDR3 also results from other DNA sequences found in this sample. The J gene is TRBJ1-5, the V gene TRBV7-9; D perhaps matches TRBD1 (5 bases). CDR1 is SEHNR and CDR2 is FQNEAQ in the germline V gene (reference sequence). The CDR3 loop spans 13 amino acids. With 5 bases removed from V and 4 bases from J, the gap between germline ends came to 9 bases. The CDR3, as DNA: TGTGCCAGCAGCCGGGACGGGAATCAGCCCCAGCATTTT. Its protein is CASSRDGNQPQHF. The entire variable domain, with the rest obtained from reference TRBV7-9 and TRBJ1-5, is as follows: DTGVSQNPRHKITKRGQNVTFRCDPISEHNRLYWYRQTLGQGPEFLTYFQNEAQLEKSRLLSDRFSAERPKGSFSTLEIQRTEQGDSAMYLCASSRDGNQPQHFGDGTRLSIL.

The gene calls are TRBV10-3 and TRBJ1-1, with D perhaps TRBD1 (5 bases). The CDR3 runs 15 residues. V lost 0 bases and J lost 2, with 10 bases in between. Germline loops: CDR1 ENHRY, CDR2 SYGVKD. The CDR3: CAISESQGGNTEAFF. The CDR3 DNA follows: TGTGCCATCAGTGAGTCGCAGGGAGGAAACACTGAAGCTTTCTTT.

This chain connects TRBV10-3 to TRBJ1-2; perhaps TRBD1 as D (5 bases). The CDR3 is made up of 14 amino acids. V lost 10 bases, J lost 2 bases, and 17 bases lay in between. Germline CDR1 reads ENHRY; CDR2 reads SYGVKD. In DNA, the CDR3 is TGTGCCACTTTATCGGGGCAGCTGAACTATGGCTACACCTTC. Protein product: CATLSGQLNYGYTF.

The CDR3 sequence is CSVGQGNGYTF. The CDR3 DNA follows: TGCAGCGTTGGCCAGGGGAACGGCTACACCTTC. The rearrangement joins TRBV29-1 to TRBJ1-2; D is perhaps TRBD1 (6 bases). The CDR3 loop spans 11 amino acids. CDR1 and CDR2 (germline): SQVTM, ANQGSEA. With 4 bases removed from V and 8 bases from J, the gap between germline ends came to 11 bases.